Sequencing of this T cell receptor beta chain was carried out in a study of PD-1 and CTLA-4 blockade in melanoma. V lost 4 bases and J lost 2, with 2 bases in between. The CDR3 has 11 amino acids. CDR1 is WSHSY and CDR2 is SAAADI in the germline V gene. Method: immunoSEQ multiplex PCR; TCRdb's copy keeps in-frame clones and lacks some. This sample has over 25,000 clones, with 70% to 90% found just once. Material: CD8+ T cells from peripheral blood, obtained before anti-PD-1 treatment. This clonotype was obtained from a human donor with melanoma. The chain links TRBV10-2 to TRBJ1-1, with D unclear. The CDR3 DNA is TGCGCCAGCAGTGTAAACACTGAAGCTTTCTTT. Translating it yields CASSVNTEAFF.